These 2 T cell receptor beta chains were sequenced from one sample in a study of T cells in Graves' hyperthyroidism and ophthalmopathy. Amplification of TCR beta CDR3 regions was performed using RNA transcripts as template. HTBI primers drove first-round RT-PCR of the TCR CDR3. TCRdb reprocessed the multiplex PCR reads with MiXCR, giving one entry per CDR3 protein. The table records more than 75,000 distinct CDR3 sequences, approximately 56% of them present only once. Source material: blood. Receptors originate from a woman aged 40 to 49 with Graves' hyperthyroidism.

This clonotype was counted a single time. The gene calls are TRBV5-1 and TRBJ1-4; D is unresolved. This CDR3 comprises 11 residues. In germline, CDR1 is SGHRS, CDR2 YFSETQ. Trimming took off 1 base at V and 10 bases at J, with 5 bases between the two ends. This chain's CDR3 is CASSLTGKLFF. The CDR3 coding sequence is TGCGCCAGCAGCTTGACCGGAAAACTGTTTTTT.

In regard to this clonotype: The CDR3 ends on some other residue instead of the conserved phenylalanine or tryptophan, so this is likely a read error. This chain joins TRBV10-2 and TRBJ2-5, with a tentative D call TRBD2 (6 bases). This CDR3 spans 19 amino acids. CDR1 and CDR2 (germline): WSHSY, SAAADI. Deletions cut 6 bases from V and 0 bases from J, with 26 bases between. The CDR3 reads CASSQDRGTYEQYQETQYS. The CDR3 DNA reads TGCGCCAGCAGCCAAGATCGGGGGACCTACGAGCAGTACCAAGAGACCCAGTACTCC.